This TCR beta chain was recorded in a study of T cell responses to AZD1222 COVID-19 vaccine. The CDR3 sequence is 14 residues long. V lost 1 base to trimming and J lost 7 bases, with 10 bases between them. The germline gives CDR1 SEHNR, CDR2 FQNEAQ (reference sequence). Only in-frame clones appear in the TCRdb table, and some are missing; sequencing was by immunoSEQ multiplex PCR. The table includes about 130,000 clones, about 90% detected once. Second doses were pooled across both intervals (about 4 or about 12 weeks). The J gene is TRBJ1-4, the V gene TRBV7-9; possible D gene TRBD1, 5 bases. The source is an adult who received the AZD1222 COVID-19 vaccine. Specimen: peripheral blood, collected 28 days after the second AZD1222 dose. The CDR3 DNA follows: TGTGCCAGCAGCTTAGGAGGGGAAGCTGAAAAACTGTTTTTT. Translation: CASSLGGEAEKLFF.